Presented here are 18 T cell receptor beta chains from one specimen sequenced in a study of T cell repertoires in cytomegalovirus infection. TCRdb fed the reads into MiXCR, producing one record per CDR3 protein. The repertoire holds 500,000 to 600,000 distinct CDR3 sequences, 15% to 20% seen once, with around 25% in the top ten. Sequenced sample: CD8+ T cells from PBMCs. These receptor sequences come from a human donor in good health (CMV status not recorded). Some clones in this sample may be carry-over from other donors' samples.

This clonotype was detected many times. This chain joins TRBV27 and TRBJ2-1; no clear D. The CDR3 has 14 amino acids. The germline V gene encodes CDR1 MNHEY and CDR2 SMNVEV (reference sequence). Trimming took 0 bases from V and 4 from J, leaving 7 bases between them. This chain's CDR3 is CASSLSKGYNEQFF. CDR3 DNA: TGTGCCAGCAGTTTATCGAAGGGTTACAATGAGCAGTTCTTC.

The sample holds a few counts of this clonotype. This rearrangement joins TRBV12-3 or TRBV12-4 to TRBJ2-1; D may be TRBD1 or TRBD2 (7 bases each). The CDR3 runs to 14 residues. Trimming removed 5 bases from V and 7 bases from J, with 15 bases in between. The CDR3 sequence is CASSPHRGGNEQFF. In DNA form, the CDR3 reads TGTGCCAGCAGTCCCCACAGGGGAGGGAATGAGCAGTTCTTC.

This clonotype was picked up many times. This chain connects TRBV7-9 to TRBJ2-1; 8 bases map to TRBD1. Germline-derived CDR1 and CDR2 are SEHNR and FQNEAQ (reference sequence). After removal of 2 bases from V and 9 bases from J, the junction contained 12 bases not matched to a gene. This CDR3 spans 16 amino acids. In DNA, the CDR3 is TGTGCCAGCAGCTTATTATCAGGACAGGGAGGACGTGAGCAGTTCTTC. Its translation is CASSLLSGQGGREQFF.

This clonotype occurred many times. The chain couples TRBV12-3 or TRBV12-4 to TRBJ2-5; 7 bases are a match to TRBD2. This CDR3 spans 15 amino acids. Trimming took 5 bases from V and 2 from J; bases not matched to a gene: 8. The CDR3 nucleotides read TGTGCCAGCAGTGCCCCCCTAGCGGATCAAGAGACCCAGTACTTC. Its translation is CASSAPLADQETQYF.

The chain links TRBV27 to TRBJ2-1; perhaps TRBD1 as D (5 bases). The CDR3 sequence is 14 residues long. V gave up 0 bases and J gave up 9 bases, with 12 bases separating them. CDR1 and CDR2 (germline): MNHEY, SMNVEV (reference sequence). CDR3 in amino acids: CASSLSPKRGEQFF. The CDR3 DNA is TGTGCCAGCAGTTTATCTCCCAAAAGGGGTGAGCAGTTCTTC.

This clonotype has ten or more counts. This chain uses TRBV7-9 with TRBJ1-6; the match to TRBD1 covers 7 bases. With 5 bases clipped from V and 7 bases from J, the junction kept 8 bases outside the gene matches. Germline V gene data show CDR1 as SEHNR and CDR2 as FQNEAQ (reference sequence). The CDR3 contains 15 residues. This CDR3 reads CASSQSGQVNSPLHF. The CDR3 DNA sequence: TGTGCCAGCAGCCAGAGTGGACAGGTGAATTCACCCCTCCACTTT.

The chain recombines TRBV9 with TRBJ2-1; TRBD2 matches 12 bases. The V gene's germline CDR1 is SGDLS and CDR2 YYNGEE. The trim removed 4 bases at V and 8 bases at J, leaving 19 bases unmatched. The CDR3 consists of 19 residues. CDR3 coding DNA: TGTGCCAGCAGCCCACGGGGGGGGGCTAGCGGGGGGGCAGGCGATGAGCAGTTCTTC. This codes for CASSPRGGASGGAGDEQFF.

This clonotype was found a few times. The CDR3 region has the DNA TGTGCCAGCAGTGAGGCCCACCGGAATGAAAAACTGTTTTTT. This translates into CASSEAHRNEKLFF. This rearrangement joins TRBV2 to TRBJ1-4; no reliable D call. Germline CDR1 is SNHLY and CDR2 is FYNNEI. This CDR3 region has 14 residues. V was pared by 3 bases and J by 5 bases, with 10 bases between.

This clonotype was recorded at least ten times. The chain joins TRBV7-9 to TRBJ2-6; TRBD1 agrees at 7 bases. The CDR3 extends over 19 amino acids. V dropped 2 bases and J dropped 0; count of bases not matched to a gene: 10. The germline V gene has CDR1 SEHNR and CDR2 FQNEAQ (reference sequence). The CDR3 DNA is TGTGCCAGCAGCTTATTTTACTGGACAGGCCCCTCTGGGGCCAACGTCCTGACTTTC. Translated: CASSLFYWTGPSGANVLTF.

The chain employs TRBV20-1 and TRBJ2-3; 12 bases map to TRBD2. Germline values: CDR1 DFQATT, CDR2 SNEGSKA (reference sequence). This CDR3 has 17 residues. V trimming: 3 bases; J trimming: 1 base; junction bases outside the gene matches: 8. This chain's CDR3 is CSASRLAGDSGTDTQYF. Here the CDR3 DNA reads TGCAGTGCTAGCAGACTAGCGGGAGATAGCGGCACAGATACGCAGTATTTT.

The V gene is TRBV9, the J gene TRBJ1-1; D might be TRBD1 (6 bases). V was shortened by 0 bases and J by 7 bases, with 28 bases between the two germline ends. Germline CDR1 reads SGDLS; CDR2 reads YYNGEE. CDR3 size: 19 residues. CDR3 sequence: CASSVARGGKQPDLDEAFF. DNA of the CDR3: TGTGCCAGCAGCGTAGCCAGGGGAGGTAAACAGCCCGATCTTGATGAAGCTTTCTTT. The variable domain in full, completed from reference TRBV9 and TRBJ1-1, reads DSGVTQTPKHLITATGQRVTLRCSPRSGDLSVYWYQQSLDQGLQFLIQYYNGEERAKGNILERFSAQQFPDLHSELNLSSLELGDSALYFCASSVARGGKQPDLDEAFFGQGTRLTVV.

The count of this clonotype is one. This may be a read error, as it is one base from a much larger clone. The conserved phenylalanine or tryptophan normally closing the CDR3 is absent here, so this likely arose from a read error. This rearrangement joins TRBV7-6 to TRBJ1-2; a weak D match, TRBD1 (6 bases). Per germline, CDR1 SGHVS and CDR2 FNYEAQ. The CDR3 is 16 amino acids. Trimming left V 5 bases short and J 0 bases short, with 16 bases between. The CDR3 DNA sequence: TGTGCCAGCAGCCACGGGACACGCGCCGCTAACTATGGCTACACCTTA. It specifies CASSHGTRAANYGYTL.

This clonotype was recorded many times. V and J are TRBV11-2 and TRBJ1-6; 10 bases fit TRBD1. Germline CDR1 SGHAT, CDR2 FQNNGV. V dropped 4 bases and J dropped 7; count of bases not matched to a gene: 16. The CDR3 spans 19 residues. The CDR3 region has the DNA TGTGCCAGCAGCTGGGACAGGGGCAGCGCTTCCCCTTCGAATTCACCCCTCCACTTT. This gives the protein CASSWDRGSASPSNSPLHF.

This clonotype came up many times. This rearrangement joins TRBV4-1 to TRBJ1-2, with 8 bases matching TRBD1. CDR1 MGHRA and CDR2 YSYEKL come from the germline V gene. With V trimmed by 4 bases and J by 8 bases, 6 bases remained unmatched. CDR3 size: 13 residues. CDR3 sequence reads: CASSLGQGQGYTF. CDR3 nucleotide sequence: TGCGCCAGCAGCCTCGGACAGGGCCAAGGCTACACCTTC.

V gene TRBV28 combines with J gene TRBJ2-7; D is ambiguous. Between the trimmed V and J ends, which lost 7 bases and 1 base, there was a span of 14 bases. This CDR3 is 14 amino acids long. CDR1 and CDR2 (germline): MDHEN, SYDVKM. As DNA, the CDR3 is TGTGCCAGCAACGCCGCGGAACAATCCTACGAGCAGTACTTC. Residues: CASNAAEQSYEQYF.

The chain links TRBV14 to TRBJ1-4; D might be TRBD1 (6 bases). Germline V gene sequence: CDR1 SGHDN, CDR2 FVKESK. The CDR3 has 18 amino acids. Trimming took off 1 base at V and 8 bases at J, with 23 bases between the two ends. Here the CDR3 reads CASSQGRGTPLRREKLFF. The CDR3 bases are TGTGCCAGCAGCCAAGGGAGGGGGACACCCCTCCGCCGGGAAAAACTGTTTTTT.

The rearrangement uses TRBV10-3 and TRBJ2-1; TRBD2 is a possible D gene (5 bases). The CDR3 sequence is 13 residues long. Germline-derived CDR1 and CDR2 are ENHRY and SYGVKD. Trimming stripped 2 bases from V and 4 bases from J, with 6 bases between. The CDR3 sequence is CAISEPGYNEQFF. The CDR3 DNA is TGTGCCATCAGTGAGCCGGGATACAATGAGCAGTTCTTC.

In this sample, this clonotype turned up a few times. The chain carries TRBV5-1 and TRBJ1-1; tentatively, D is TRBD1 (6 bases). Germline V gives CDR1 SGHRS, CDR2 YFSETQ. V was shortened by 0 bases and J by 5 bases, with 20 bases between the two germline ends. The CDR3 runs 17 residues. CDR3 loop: CASSLGGLGLDKTEAFF. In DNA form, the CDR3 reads TGCGCCAGCAGCTTGGGGGGGCTTGGCCTGGATAAGACTGAAGCTTTCTTT.